This T cell receptor beta chain stems from a study of sequential checkpoint blockade in melanoma. The overall study: DNA from around 90 pretreatment tumor samples underwent TCRβ immunosequencing. Study findings and constraints: Mutational load did not correlate with tumor T-cell fraction or clonality. Patients with week-13 increases in T-cell fraction and clonality benefited about 30 times more often.

Treatment here: randomized to nivolumab then ipilimumab (arm A) or the reverse (arm B). As concerns this clone: Its specificity is not known.

J gave up 7 bases and V 1 base, and 7 bases lay outside the gene matches. The CDR3 is 16 residues long. Germline assignment: CDR1 LNHDA and CDR2 SQIVND (reference sequence). The data were produced by immunoSEQ multiplex PCR, yet TCRdb's version contains in-frame clones alone and is incomplete. The sample has more than 2,000 clones, roughly 15% seen once. The rearrangement uses TRBV19 and TRBJ2-7; 13 nucleotides align to TRBD2. This TCR was recovered from a human donor with melanoma. Sequenced material: tumor tissue (inferred from file names), taken from a patient given nivolumab and ipilimumab in sequence. CDR3 amino acids: CASSIATGLAGKEQYF. The CDR3 coding sequence is TGTGCCAGTAGTATAGCCACGGGACTAGCGGGAAAAGAGCAGTACTTC.